These 26 T cell receptor beta chains came from one sample sequenced in a study of T-cell reconstitution after alpha-beta-depleted transplantation in children. Preparation of the TCRbeta library used unique molecular identifiers. A single record per CDR3 protein comes from TCRdb applying MiXCR to the PCR reads. The sample lists 300,000 to 350,000 distinct CDR3 sequences, roughly 16% occurring once. The sequenced sample was PBMCs, mostly from graft donor cells, obtained 360 days after TCRalphabeta/CD19-depleted stem cell transplant. The origin of the receptors is a male patient between 2 and 10 years old who had a stem cell transplant for acute lymphoblastic leukemia, so the T cells may come from the graft donor.

The chain carries TRBV10-3 and TRBJ2-7; 7 bases match TRBD1. This CDR3 comprises 15 residues. CDR1 is ENHRY and CDR2 is SYGVKD in the germline V gene. V shed 10 bases, J shed 3 bases, and the junction held 15 bases outside the gene matches. Here the CDR3 reads CATYGRGPTDYEQYF. The CDR3 region has the DNA TGTGCCACCTATGGAAGGGGGCCCACCGACTACGAGCAGTACTTC.

This clonotype was counted many times. The chain is built from TRBV29-1 and TRBJ2-7, with D possibly being TRBD1 or TRBD2 (5 bases each). The CDR3 has 17 amino acids. From germline, CDR1 is SQVTM and CDR2 ANQGSEA. V lost 7 bases to trimming and J lost 0 bases, with 25 bases between them. The CDR3 bases are TGCAGCGCCGCCAGACTTACCGGGACCCCAAGCTCCTACGAGCAGTACTTC. Translating gives CSAARLTGTPSSYEQYF.

This clonotype came up many times. The V and J genes are TRBV28 and TRBJ2-7, with TRBD2 as a possible D gene (6 bases). Trimming removed 0 bases from V and 6 bases from J, with 15 bases in between. CDR1 is MDHEN and CDR2 is SYDVKM in the germline V gene. The CDR3 is made up of 15 amino acids. DNA for the CDR3: TGTGCCAGCAGTTTATGCATTCGGGAGAACTGCGAGCAGTACTTC. It codes for CASSLCIRENCEQYF.

This clonotype was counted a few times. DNA for the CDR3: TGTGCCTGGAGCCCCATGGGGGTAGGGATTAGTGAAGCTTTCTTT. Protein: CAWSPMGVGISEAFF. The chain recombines TRBV30 with TRBJ1-1; the D gene is possibly TRBD1 (5 bases). There are 15 residues in the CDR3. The germline gives CDR1 GTSNPN, CDR2 SVGIG (reference sequence). V dropped 3 bases and J dropped 7 bases, with 21 bases sitting between them. Full variable domain (outside the CDR3, taken from reference TRBV30 and TRBJ1-1): SQTIHQWPATLVQPVGSPLSLECTVEGTSNPNLYWYRQAAGRGLQLLFYSVGIGQISSEVPQNLSASRPQDRQFILSSKKLLLSDSGFYLCAWSPMGVGISEAFFGQGTRLTVV.

This clonotype has ten or more counts. The chain joins TRBV6-5 to TRBJ2-1; D remains ambiguous. Germline V gene data show CDR1 as MNHEY and CDR2 as SVGAGI. CDR3 size: 13 residues. The V end lost 4 bases, the J end lost 5 bases, and 9 bases lay between the germline ends. CDR3 sequence reads: CASSWLMNNEQFF. CDR3 nucleotides: TGTGCCAGCAGTTGGCTTATGAACAATGAGCAGTTCTTC.

The CDR3 DNA reads TGCAGTGCTAGACGGCAGGGAGATGGCTACACCTTC. This codes for CSARRQGDGYTF. This chain uses TRBV20-1 with TRBJ1-2; a possible D gene is TRBD1 (5 bases). The germline CDR1 and CDR2 sequences are DFQATT and SNEGSKA (reference sequence). CDR3 length: 12 residues. The ends were cut back, 2 bases at V and 6 bases at J, with 10 bases in the middle.

This chain connects TRBV12-3 or TRBV12-4 to TRBJ2-2; no definite D call. CDR3 length equals 15 residues. V lost 3 bases to trimming and J lost 4 bases, with 12 bases between them. The CDR3 sequence: CASSFEPASTGELFF. DNA for the CDR3: TGTGCCAGCAGTTTTGAACCAGCTTCCACCGGGGAGCTGTTTTTT.

This clonotype has a handful of counts. V usage is TRBV4-3 and J usage is TRBJ2-3; TRBD2 matches at 12 bases. The CDR3 has 17 amino acids. Germline loops: CDR1 LGHNA, CDR2 YSLEER. After removal of 2 bases from V and 6 bases from J, the junction contained 9 bases not matched to a gene. CDR3 nucleotide sequence: TGCGCCAGCAGCCAAACACATATCCTAGCGGGAGGGGATACGCAGTATTTT. Protein product: CASSQTHILAGGDTQYF.

This clonotype came up a few times. The chain couples TRBV7-2 to TRBJ1-2, with TRBD1 matching over 12 bases. Trimming at V came to 5 bases and at J to 8 bases, leaving 9 bases not matched to a gene. The CDR3 runs 15 residues. In germline, CDR1 is SGHTA, CDR2 FQGNSA. CDR3 coding DNA: TGTGCCAGCAGCAAGGGACAGGGGGCGGTAGGAGGCTACACCTTC. Amino acids: CASSKGQGAVGGYTF.

The table lists this clonotype with many counts. The gene calls are TRBV6-5 and TRBJ2-2; 7 bases are a match to TRBD2. The CDR3 is 18 residues long. In germline, CDR1 is MNHEY, CDR2 SVGAGI. The J segment lost 5 bases and the V segment lost 0 bases, leaving 12 bases of the junction unmatched. The CDR3 loop is CASSYSSVAGWGTGELFF. CDR3 nucleotide sequence: TGTGCCAGCAGTTACTCGTCCGTAGCGGGCTGGGGTACCGGGGAGCTGTTTTTT.

This clonotype was detected a few times. The chain carries TRBV20-1 and TRBJ2-2; possibly TRBD1 for D (5 bases). The V gene lost 2 bases and the J gene lost 1 base, with 8 bases spanning the gap. The germline gives CDR1 DFQATT, CDR2 SNEGSKA (reference sequence). The CDR3 is made up of 14 amino acids. CDR3 in DNA: TGCAGTGCTAGATGGCAGGGGAACACCGGGGAGCTGTTTTTT. Amino acid sequence: CSARWQGNTGELFF.

This chain connects TRBV20-1 to TRBJ1-1, with D unresolved. The CDR3 extends over 13 amino acids. V lost 5 bases, J lost 5 bases, and 15 bases lay in between. In germline, CDR1 is DFQATT, CDR2 SNEGSKA (reference sequence). The CDR3 sequence: CSAPRTPSTEAFF. The CDR3 DNA sequence: TGCAGTGCTCCCCGGACCCCCTCGACTGAAGCTTTCTTT.

This clonotype showed up many times. The chain carries TRBV4-3 and TRBJ2-1; TRBD2 matches at 9 bases. Trimming took 1 base from V and 2 from J; bases not matched to a gene: 3. The CDR3 sequence is 16 residues long. Looked up from germline, CDR1 is LGHNA and CDR2 is YSLEER. This CDR3 reads CASSQARLAAYNEQFF. The CDR3, as DNA: TGCGCCAGCAGCCAAGCCCGACTAGCGGCCTACAATGAGCAGTTCTTC.

This clonotype was observed many times. The chain couples TRBV25-1 to TRBJ2-3; 8 bases are shared with TRBD2. Germline loops: CDR1 MGHDK, CDR2 SYGVNS. The V segment lost 4 bases and the J segment 0 bases; nucleotides outside the gene matches: 9. The CDR3 has 17 residues. The CDR3 bases are TGTGCCAGCAGTGGAGGGGCTAGCGGGTATAGCACAGATACGCAGTATTTT. It yields the protein CASSGGASGYSTDTQYF. Variable domain in full (rest from reference TRBV25-1 and TRBJ2-3): EADIYQTPRYLVIGTGKKITLECSQTMGHDKMYWYQQDPGMELHLIHYSYGVNSTEKGDLSSESTVSRIRTEHFPLTLESARPSHTSQYLCASSGGASGYSTDTQYFGPGTRLTVL.

This clonotype was seen a few times. This chain joins TRBV4-3 and TRBJ1-4; D perhaps matches TRBD1 (5 bases). V lost 0 bases to trimming and J lost 5 bases, with 19 bases between them. Germline V gene lookup returns CDR1 LGHNA and CDR2 YSLEER. CDR3 size: 18 residues. This CDR3 reads CASSQDGDYSLGNEKLFF. Here the CDR3 DNA reads TGCGCCAGCAGCCAAGACGGGGACTACTCCCTGGGGAATGAAAAACTGTTTTTT.

The rearrangement links TRBV4-1 to TRBJ2-2; D uncertain. This CDR3 contains 15 residues. Germline CDR1 and CDR2: MGHRA and YSYEKL. V shed 0 bases and J shed 8 bases, with 13 bases lying between them. The CDR3 protein is CASSQDLLKGGELFF. The CDR3 region has the DNA TGCGCCAGCAGCCAAGACCTCTTAAAAGGGGGGGAGCTGTTTTTT.

This clonotype has only a few counts. The rearrangement uses TRBV6-1 and TRBJ2-3, with D possibly matching TRBD2 (6 bases). The CDR3 has 15 residues. Per germline, CDR1 MNHNS and CDR2 SASEGT. V lost 6 bases and J 0 bases, leaving 13 bases between the germline ends. CDR3 sequence (DNA): TGTGCCAGCAGCCGCGGGGCGGGGAGCACAGATACGCAGTATTTT. It yields the protein CASSRGAGSTDTQYF.

This clonotype was detected a few times. This rearrangement joins TRBV15 to TRBJ2-5, with D perhaps TRBD1 or TRBD2 (5 bases each). The CDR3 has 14 residues. Trimming removed 2 bases from V and 2 bases from J, with 9 bases in between. Germline V gives CDR1 LNHNV, CDR2 YYDKDF (reference sequence). The CDR3 sequence is CATSRLGAQETQYF. The CDR3 region has the DNA TGTGCCACCAGCAGACTCGGGGCACAAGAGACCCAGTACTTC.

The chain recombines TRBV5-1 with TRBJ2-1, with TRBD2 matching 12 bases. CDR3 length: 15 residues. Germline CDR1 reads SGHRS; CDR2 reads YFSETQ. After removal of 4 bases from V and 10 bases from J, the junction contained 9 bases not matched to a gene. Here the CDR3 reads CASSPGTSGWQEQFF. The CDR3 DNA reads TGCGCCAGCAGCCCCGGGACTAGCGGGTGGCAGGAGCAGTTCTTC.

V usage is TRBV28 and J usage is TRBJ2-5, with 7 nucleotides matching TRBD1. The CDR3 runs 14 residues. Germline assignment: CDR1 MDHEN and CDR2 SYDVKM. V gave up 6 bases and J gave up 5 bases; unmatched junction bases: 9. The CDR3 DNA is TGTGCCAGCAGATACAGGGGTACGTTTGAGACCCAGTACTTC. It encodes CASRYRGTFETQYF.

The chain employs TRBV4-3 and TRBJ2-3; TRBD1 matches 10 bases. The germline CDR1 and CDR2 sequences are LGHNA and YSLEER. V lost 3 bases to trimming and J lost 11 bases; unmatched junction nucleotides: 8. The CDR3 is 14 residues long. The CDR3 nucleotides read TGCGCCAGCAGCCATAGGGAGCGGACAGGGGGGCAGTATTTT. Protein sequence: CASSHRERTGGQYF.

This clonotype was seen a handful of times. V gene TRBV28 combines with J gene TRBJ2-5, with D perhaps matching TRBD1 (6 bases). The CDR3 covers 15 residues. From germline, CDR1 is MDHEN and CDR2 SYDVKM. V gave up 3 bases and J gave up 1 base, with 12 bases separating them. The CDR3 sequence is CASSFPYRAQETQYF. The CDR3 bases are TGTGCCAGCAGTTTTCCATACAGGGCCCAAGAGACCCAGTACTTC.

V and J are TRBV2 and TRBJ2-7, with 8 bases aligning to TRBD2. CDR3 length: 16 residues. V shed 6 bases and J 3 bases; nucleotides not matched to a gene: 13. Germline CDR1 is SNHLY and CDR2 is FYNNEI. The CDR3 spells CASSLSGREAFYEQYF. The CDR3 DNA is TGTGCCAGCAGCCTTAGCGGGCGGGAGGCGTTCTACGAGCAGTACTTC.

This clonotype was picked up many times. The V and J genes are TRBV18 and TRBJ2-1; the D gene could be TRBD1 or TRBD2 (6 bases each). CDR3 length equals 16 residues. With 0 bases removed from V and 7 bases from J, the gap between germline ends came to 16 bases. Germline assignment: CDR1 KGHSH and CDR2 LQKENI. The CDR3, as DNA: TGTGCCAGCTCACCACCGGGGGGACACCGAAAAAATGAGCAGTTCTTC. The encoded protein is CASSPPGGHRKNEQFF.

This clonotype was counted many times. The chain carries TRBV4-3 and TRBJ2-5, with D maybe TRBD1 (5 bases). Germline V lookup: CDR1 LGHNA, CDR2 YSLEER. Trimming cost V 1 base and J 5 bases, with 17 bases left between them. The CDR3 runs to 16 residues. Here the CDR3 DNA reads TGCGCCAGCAGCCAAGTTTCAGGGAAGTTCCGGGAGACCCAGTACTTC. The encoded protein is CASSQVSGKFRETQYF.

For this clonotype: With a much larger clone just one base away, this may be a read error. The chain carries TRBV9 and TRBJ1-1, with 8 bases that match TRBD1. The CDR3 is made up of 13 amino acids. Germline V gene data show CDR1 as SGDLS and CDR2 as YYNGEE. The CDR3 loop is CAGSSGGYTEAFF. The CDR3 coding sequence is TGTGCCGGCAGCTCAGGGGGCTACACTGAAGCTTTCTTT.